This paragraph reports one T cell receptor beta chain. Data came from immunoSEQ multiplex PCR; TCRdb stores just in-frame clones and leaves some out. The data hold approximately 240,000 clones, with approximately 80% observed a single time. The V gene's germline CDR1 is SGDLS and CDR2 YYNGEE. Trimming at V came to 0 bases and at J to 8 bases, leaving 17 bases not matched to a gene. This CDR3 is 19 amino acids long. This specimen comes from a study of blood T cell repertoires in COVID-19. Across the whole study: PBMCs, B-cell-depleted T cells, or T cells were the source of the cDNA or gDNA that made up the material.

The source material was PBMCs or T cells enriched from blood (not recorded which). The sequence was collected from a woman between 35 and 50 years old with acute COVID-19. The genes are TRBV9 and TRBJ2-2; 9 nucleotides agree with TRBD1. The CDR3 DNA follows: TGTGCCAGCAGCGTAGAGGGGACCACAGGGGGCATCTTAGCAGGGGAGCTGTTTTTT. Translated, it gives CASSVEGTTGGILAGELFF.